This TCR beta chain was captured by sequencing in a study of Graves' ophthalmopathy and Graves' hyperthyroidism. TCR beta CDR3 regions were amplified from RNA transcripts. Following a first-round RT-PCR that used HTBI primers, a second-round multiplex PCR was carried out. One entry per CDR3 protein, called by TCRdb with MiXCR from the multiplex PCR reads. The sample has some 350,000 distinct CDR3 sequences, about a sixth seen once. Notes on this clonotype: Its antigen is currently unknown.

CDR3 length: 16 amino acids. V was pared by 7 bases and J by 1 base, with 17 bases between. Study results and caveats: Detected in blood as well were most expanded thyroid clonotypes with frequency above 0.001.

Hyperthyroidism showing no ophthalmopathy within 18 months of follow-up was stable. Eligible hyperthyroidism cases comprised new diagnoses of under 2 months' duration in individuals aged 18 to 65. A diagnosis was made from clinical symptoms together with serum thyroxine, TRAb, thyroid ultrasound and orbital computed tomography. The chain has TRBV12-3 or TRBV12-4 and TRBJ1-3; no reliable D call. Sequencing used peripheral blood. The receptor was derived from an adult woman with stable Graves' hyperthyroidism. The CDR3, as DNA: TGTGCCAGCATCATCGGGCCCTACGGTTCTGGAAACACCATATATTTT. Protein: CASIIGPYGSGNTIYF.